This T cell receptor (beta chain) originates from a study of beta chain features in type 1 diabetes. Expressed TCRB transcripts were sequenced because the entire RNA isolate underwent reverse transcription. Here immunoSEQ multiplex PCR was the method, and the copy in TCRdb shows in-frame clones only, minus some. The sample holds some 240,000 clones; 11% are singletons and the top ten take 1% to 1.5%. Purity exceeded 95% in all sorted populations. V lost 5 bases and J lost 6; bases outside the gene matches: 5. CDR1 is SGHTA and CDR2 is FQGNSA in the germline V gene. The CDR3 has 15 residues. This clone was found many times. The antigen remains undetermined. Study-level results: Type 1 diabetes patients had TCRB CDR3s that were shorter (moderately but significantly so) in all four CD4+ subsets.

Material for sequencing was central memory CD4+ T cells from blood. The chain carries TRBV7-2 and TRBJ2-1; 12 bases are shared with TRBD2. The sequence was obtained from a man younger than 30 in good health. The CDR3 sequence is CASSRTSGMRNEQFF. Written as DNA, the CDR3 is TGTGCCAGCAGCCGGACTAGCGGGATGCGCAATGAGCAGTTCTTC.